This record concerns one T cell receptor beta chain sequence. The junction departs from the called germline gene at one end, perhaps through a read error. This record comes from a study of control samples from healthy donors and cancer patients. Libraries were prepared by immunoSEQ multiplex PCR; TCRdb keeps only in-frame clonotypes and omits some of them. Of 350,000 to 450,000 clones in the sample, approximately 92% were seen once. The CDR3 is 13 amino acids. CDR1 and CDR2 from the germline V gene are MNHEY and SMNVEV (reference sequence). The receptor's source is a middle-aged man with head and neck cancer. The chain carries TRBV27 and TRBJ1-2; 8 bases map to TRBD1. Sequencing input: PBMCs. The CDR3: CASRPTGAYGHTF. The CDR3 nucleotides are TGTGCCAGCAGGCCGACAGGGGCATATGGCCACACCTTC.